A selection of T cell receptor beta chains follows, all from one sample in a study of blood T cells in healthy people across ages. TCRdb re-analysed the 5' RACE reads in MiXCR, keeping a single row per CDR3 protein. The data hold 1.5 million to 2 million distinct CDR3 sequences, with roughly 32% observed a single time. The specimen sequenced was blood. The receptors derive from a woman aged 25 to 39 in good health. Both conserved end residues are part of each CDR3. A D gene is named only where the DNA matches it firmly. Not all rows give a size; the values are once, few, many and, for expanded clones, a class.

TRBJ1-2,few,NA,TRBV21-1,TGTGCCAGCCCAAAAGCCCCGCGGGGCTACACCTTC,CASPKAPRGYTF
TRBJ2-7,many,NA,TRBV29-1,TGCAGCGTTGGGGGGGCATCCCACGAGCAGTACTTC,CSVGGASHEQYF
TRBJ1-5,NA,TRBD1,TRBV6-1,TGTGCCAGCAGTGGGACAGGGGTACGCCAGCCCCAGCATTTT,CASSGTGVRQPQHF
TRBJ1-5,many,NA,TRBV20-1,TGCAGTGCCGCCAGAAGAAAGGGGCCTACAAATCAGCCCCAGCATTTT,CSAARRKGPTNQPQHF
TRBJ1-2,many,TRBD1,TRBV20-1,TGCAGTGCAATTGGGACAGGGGAGGCCTATGGCTACACCTTC,CSAIGTGEAYGYTF
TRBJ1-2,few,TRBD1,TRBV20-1,TGCAGTGCTGGGGGGGGGACAGGGACGCATGGCGGCTACACCTTC,CSAGGGTGTHGGYTF
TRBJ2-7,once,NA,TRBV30,TGTGCCTGGAGTGTACGGCAGGGAGTGGCGGGCGAGCAGTACTTC,CAWSVRQGVAGEQYF
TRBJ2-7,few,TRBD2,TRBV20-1,TGCAGTGCTAGTGGGCGGGGGTCCTACGAGCAGTACTTC,CSASGRGSYEQYF
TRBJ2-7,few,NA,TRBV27,TGTGCCAGCGGTCTAACCTACGAGCAGTACTTC,CASGLTYEQYF
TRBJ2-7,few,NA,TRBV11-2,TGTGCCAGCAGCTTAGAATACGGGACGAGCTACGAGCAGTACTTC,CASSLEYGTSYEQYF
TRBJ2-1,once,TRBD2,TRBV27,TGTGCCAGCAGCCTCGGGGGGGTAACCCACAATGAGCAGTTCTTC,CASSLGGVTHNEQFF
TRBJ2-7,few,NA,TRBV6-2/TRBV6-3,TGTGCCAGCAGTTACTCATCCGGCGGGGGCCGGGACGAGCAGTACTTC,CASSYSSGGGRDEQYF
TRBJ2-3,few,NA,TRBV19,TGTGCCAGTAGTATTTTGCTAGCCGCAGATACGCAGTATTTT,CASSILLAADTQYF
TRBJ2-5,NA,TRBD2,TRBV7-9,TGTGCCAGCAGCTTAAAGAAAGCGGGGGAGGAGACCCAGTACTTC,CASSLKKAGEETQYF
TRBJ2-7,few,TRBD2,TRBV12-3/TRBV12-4,TGTGCCAGCGGACTCAGTAGCGGGGGGGCCTACGAGCAGTACTTC,CASGLSSGGAYEQYF
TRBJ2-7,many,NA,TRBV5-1,TGCGCCAGCAGCTCGGGGACGGAGGCTTACGAGCAGTACTTC,CASSSGTEAYEQYF
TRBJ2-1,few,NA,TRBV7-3,TGTGCCAGCAGCTTAACTCCGGGACCCTCCGGGGGCAAGCAGTTCTTC,CASSLTPGPSGGKQFF
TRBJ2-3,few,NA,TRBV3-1,TGTGCCAGCAGCCACCGGACCCCAGATACGCAGTATTTT,CASSHRTPDTQYF
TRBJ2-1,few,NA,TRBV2,TGTGCCAGCAGTGATCGGGGGCCTCCTACTTTTAATGAGCAGTTCTTC,CASSDRGPPTFNEQFF
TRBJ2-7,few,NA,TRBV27,TGTGCCAGCAGTTCGTCACTCACCAAGTACGAGCAGTACTTC,CASSSSLTKYEQYF
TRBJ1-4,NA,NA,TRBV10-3,TGTGCCATCAGGGACAGCATGGGAGAAAAACTGTTTTTT,CAIRDSMGEKLFF
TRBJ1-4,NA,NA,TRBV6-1,TGTGCCAGCAGTGAACGAGGGGCGGTGGGGGAAAAACTGTTTTTT,CASSERGAVGEKLFF
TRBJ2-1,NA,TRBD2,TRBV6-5,TGTGCCAGCAGTTACGCGGCGGGAGGGTCCGAGCAGTTCTTC,CASSYAAGGSEQFF
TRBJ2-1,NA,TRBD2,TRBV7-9,TGTGCCAGCAGCTCCCCGGGACTAGCGGGAGGAGAGCAGTTCTTC,CASSSPGLAGGEQFF
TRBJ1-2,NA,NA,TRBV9,TGTGCCAGCAGCGTAGCTCAGGTTGACTATGGCTACACCTTC,CASSVAQVDYGYTF
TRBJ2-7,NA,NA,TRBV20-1,TGCAGTGCTAGCGACCAAGCCTACGAGCAGTACTTC,CSASDQAYEQYF
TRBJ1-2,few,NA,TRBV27,TGTGCCAGCAGTTTATCAGGGCTAGGCTATGGCTACACCTTC,CASSLSGLGYGYTF
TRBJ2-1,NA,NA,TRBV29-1,TGCAGCGTTGAAGGCCTTCCAGACAGTCTCTACAATGAGCAGTTCTTC,CSVEGLPDSLYNEQFF
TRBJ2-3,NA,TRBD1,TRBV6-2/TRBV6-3,TGTGCCAGCAGTTGCCTTCGACAGGGGGCTGAAGATACGCAGTATTTT,CASSCLRQGAEDTQYF
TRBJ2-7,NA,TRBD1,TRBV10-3,TGTGCCGTCAGCCCAGGACAGGGTTACGAGCAGTACTTC,CAVSPGQGYEQYF
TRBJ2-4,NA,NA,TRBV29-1,TGCAGCGTTGTAATTTCTGGCCCGAGGTGGGTAGCGAGAGGCAAAAACATTCAGTACTTC,CSVVISGPRWVARGKNIQYF
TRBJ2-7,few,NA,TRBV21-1,TGTGCCAGTAAGCAATGGGACAGGGCTCACGAGCAGTACTTC,CASKQWDRAHEQYF
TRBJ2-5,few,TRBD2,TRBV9,TGTGCCAGCAGCGTAGGTCCGGGAGGGCCGGGGGAGCAGTACTTC,CASSVGPGGPGEQYF
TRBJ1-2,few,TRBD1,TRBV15,TGTGCCACCAGCAACAGGGGCTGGGGTAACTATGGCTACACCTTC,CATSNRGWGNYGYTF
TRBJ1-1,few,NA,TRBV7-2,TGTGCCAGCAGCCATGGTTTAAGAGTTGAAGCTTTCTTT,CASSHGLRVEAFF
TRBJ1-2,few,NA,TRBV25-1,TGTGCCAGCAGTGAATGGGGGGACGGCTACACCTTC,CASSEWGDGYTF
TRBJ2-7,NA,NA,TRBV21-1,TGTGAGGTAGCGGCAAGATCTCGCCGCGAGCAGTACTTC,CEVAARSRREQYF
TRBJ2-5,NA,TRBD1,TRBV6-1,TGTGCCAGCAGAACCGGGACAGGGAGAATGCAGTACTTC,CASRTGTGRMQYF
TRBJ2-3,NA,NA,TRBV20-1,TGCAGTGCTGGCGGCGGGGCGAAGAGCACAGATACGCAGTATTTT,CSAGGGAKSTDTQYF
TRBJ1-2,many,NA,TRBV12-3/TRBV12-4,TGTGCCAGCAGCCTTAACTATGGCTACACCTTC,CASSLNYGYTF
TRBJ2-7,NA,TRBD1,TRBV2,TGTGCCAGCAGGGAAGACAGGGGGCCCTACGAGCAGTACTTC,CASREDRGPYEQYF
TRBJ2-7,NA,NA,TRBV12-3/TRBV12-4,TGTGCCAGCAGTTTAGAGGTCTCCCGAGGAGAGCGGTACTTC,CASSLEVSRGERYF
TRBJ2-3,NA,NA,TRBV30,TGTGCCTGGAGTGAACAGGGCACAGATACGCAGTATTTT,CAWSEQGTDTQYF
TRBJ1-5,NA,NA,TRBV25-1,TGTGCCAGCAGCCCCAGGGGACCCGGGGCGCCCCAGCATTTT,CASSPRGPGAPQHF
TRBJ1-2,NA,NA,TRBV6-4,TGTGCCAGCAGTGACTCTCCAGGGGATTACTATGGCTACACCTTC,CASSDSPGDYYGYTF
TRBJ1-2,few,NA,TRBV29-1,TGCAGCGTCTCCGATAAGGCAGGGAACTATGGCTACACCTTC,CSVSDKAGNYGYTF
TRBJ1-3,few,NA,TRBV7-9,TGTGCCAGCAGGAGAATGCGGATCCTTGGAAACACCATATATTTT,CASRRMRILGNTIYF
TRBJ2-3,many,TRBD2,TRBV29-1,TGCAGCGTTGAACCTAGCGGGCCCTTCGAAAATACGCAGTATTTT,CSVEPSGPFENTQYF
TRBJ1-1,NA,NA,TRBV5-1,TGCGCCAGCAGCCCCGATACAGACCTGAACACTGAAGCTTTCTTT,CASSPDTDLNTEAFF
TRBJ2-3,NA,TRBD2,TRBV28,TGTGCCAGCAGTCGTCTGACTAGCGGGATTGGAGATACGCAGTATTTT,CASSRLTSGIGDTQYF
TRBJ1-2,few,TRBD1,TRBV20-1,TGCAGTGCCAAATCCGGGACAGGCGCACCGTATGGCTACACCTTC,CSAKSGTGAPYGYTF
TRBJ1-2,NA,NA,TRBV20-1,TGCAGTGTATGGCCTGACGGGGGCTACACCTTC,CSVWPDGGYTF
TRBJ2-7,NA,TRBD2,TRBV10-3,TGTGCCATCAGCCCCCCGGGTGAGCGGGGGGGCGGCGAGCAGTACTTC,CAISPPGERGGGEQYF
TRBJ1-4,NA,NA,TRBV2,TGTGCCAGCAGTGAAGCGCTGGGTAATGAAAAACTGTTTTTT,CASSEALGNEKLFF
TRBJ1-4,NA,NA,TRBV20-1,TGCAGTGCCACAGGTCTGGCAGAACATAATGAAAAACTGTTTTTT,CSATGLAEHNEKLFF